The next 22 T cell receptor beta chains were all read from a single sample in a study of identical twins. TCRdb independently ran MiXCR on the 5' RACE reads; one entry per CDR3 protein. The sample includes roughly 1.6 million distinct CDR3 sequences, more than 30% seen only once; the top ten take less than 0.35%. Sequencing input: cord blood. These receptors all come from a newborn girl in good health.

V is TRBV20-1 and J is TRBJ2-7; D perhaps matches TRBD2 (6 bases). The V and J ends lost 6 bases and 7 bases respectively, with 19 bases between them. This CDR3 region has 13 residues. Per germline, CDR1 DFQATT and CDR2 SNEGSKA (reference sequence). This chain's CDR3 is CSATRDPINEQYF. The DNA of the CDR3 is TGCAGTGCGACGCGGGACCCCATCAATGAGCAGTACTTC.

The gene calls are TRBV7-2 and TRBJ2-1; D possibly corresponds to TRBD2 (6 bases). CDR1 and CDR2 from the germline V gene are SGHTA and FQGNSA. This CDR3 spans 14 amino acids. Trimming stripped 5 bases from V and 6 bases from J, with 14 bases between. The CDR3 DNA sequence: TGTGCCAGCAGCATCCCGACTAGAACCAATGAGCAGTTCTTC. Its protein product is CASSIPTRTNEQFF.

The CDR3, as DNA: TGTGCCAGCAGAGCAGGGGGCGTCGCTGAAGCTTTCTTT. Its translation: CASRAGGVAEAFF. The genes are TRBV5-6 and TRBJ1-1; 8 nucleotides agree with TRBD1. V was pared by 5 bases and J by 6 bases, with 6 bases of the junction left unmatched. This CDR3 has 13 amino acids. Germline CDR1 reads SGHDT; CDR2 reads YYEEEE. Full variable domain (outside the CDR3, taken from reference TRBV5-6 and TRBJ1-1): DAGVTQSPTHLIKTRGQQVTLRCSPKSGHDTVSWYQQALGQGPQFIFQYYEEEERQRGNFPDRFSGHQFPNYSSELNVNALLLGDSALYLCASRAGGVAEAFFGQGTRLTVV.

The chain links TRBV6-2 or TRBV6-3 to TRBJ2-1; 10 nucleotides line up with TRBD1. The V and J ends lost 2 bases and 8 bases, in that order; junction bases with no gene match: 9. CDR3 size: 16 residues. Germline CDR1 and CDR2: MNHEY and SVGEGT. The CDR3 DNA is TGTGCCAGCAGTTACGAAACGGGACAGGGGTTCGATGAGCAGTTCTTC. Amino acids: CASSYETGQGFDEQFF.

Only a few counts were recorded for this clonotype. The CDR3 reads CASSLEGLRAGNEQFF. The DNA for the CDR3 is TGTGCCAGCAGTTTAGAGGGCCTTAGGGCGGGGAATGAGCAGTTCTTC. This chain links TRBV12-3 or TRBV12-4 with TRBJ2-1, with D maybe TRBD2 (6 bases). The CDR3 spans 16 residues. The ends were cut back, 1 base at V and 7 bases at J, with 17 bases in the middle.

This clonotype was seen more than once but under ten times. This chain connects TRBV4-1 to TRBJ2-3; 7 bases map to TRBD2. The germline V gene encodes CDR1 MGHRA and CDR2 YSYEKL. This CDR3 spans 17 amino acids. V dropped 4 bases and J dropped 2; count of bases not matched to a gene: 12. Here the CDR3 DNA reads TGCGCCAGCAGCCTTCTTTGGCTAGCGGCCTTCACAGATACGCAGTATTTT. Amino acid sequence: CASSLLWLAAFTDTQYF.

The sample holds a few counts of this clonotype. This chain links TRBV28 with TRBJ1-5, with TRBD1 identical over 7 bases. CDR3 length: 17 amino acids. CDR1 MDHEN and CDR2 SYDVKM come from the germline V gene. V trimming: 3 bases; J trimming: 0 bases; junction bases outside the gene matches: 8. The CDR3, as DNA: TGTGCCAGCAGTTTCCCGACAGGGATCGATAGCAATCAGCCCCAGCATTTT. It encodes CASSFPTGIDSNQPQHF.

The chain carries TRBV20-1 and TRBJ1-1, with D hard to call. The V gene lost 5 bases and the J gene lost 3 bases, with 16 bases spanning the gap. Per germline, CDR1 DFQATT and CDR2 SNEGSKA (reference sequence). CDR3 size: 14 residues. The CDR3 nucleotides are TGCAGTGCTGCTCCCCCACGTTACGACACTGAAGCTTTCTTT. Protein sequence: CSAAPPRYDTEAFF.

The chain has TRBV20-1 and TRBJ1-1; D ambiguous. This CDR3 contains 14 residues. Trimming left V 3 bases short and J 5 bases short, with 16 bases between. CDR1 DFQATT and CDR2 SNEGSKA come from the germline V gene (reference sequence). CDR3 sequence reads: CSARAMAALTEAFF. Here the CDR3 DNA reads TGCAGTGCTAGGGCCATGGCCGCCCTAACTGAAGCTTTCTTT.

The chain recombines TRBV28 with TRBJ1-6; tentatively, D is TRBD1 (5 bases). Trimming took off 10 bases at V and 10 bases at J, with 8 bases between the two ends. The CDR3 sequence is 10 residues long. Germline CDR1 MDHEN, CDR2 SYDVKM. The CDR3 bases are TGTGCCACCAAGGGGTCACCCCTCCACTTT. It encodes CATKGSPLHF.

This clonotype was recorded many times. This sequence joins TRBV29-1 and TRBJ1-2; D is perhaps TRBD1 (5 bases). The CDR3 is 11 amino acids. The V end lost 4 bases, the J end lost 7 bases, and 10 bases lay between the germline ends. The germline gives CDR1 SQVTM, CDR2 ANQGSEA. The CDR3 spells CSVVYRGGYTF. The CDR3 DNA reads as TGCAGCGTTGTCTATAGGGGTGGCTACACCTTC. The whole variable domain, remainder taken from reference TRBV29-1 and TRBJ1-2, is SAVISQKPSRDICQRGTSLTIQCQVDSQVTMMFWYRQQPGQSLTLIATANQGSEATYESGFVIDKFPISRPNLTFSTLTVSNMSPEDSSIYLCSVVYRGGYTFGSGTRLTVV.

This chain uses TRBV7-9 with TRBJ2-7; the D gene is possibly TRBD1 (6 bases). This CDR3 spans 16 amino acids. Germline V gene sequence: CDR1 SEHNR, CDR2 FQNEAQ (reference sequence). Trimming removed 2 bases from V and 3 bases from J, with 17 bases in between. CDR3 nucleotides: TGTGCCAGCAGCTTAAATATTGGAGACAGGCTCTACGAGCAGTACTTC. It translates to CASSLNIGDRLYEQYF.

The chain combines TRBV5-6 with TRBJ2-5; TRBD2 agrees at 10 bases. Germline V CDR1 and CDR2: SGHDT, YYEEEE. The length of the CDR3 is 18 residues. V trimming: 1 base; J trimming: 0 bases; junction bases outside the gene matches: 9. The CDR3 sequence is CASSLILAGGSNQETQYF. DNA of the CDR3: TGTGCCAGCAGCTTGATCTTAGCGGGGGGCTCTAACCAAGAGACCCAGTACTTC.

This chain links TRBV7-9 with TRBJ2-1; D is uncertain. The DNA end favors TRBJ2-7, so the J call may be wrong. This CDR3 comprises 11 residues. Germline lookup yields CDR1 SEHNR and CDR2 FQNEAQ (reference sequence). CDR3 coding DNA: TGTGCCAGCGGGTTAATGGATGAGCAGTACTTC. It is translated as CASGLMDEQYF.

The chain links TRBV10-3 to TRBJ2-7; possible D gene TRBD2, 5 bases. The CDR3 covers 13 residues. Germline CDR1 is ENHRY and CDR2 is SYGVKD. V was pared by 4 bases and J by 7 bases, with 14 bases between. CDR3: CAISAGLAREQYF. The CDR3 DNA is TGTGCCATCAGTGCCGGACTCGCTAGGGAGCAGTACTTC.

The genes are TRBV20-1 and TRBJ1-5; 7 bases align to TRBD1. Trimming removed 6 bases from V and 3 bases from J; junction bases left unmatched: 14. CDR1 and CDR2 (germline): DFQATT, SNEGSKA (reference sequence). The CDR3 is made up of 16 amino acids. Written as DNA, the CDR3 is TGCAGTGCCAGGGACAGATGGTTGTTAGACAATCAGCCCCAGCATTTT. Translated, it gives CSARDRWLLDNQPQHF.

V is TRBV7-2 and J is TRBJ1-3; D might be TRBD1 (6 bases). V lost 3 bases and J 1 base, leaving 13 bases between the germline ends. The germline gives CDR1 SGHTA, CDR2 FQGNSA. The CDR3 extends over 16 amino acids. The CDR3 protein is CASSFIPGDSGNTIYF. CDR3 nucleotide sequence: TGTGCCAGCAGCTTTATCCCAGGGGATTCTGGAAACACCATATATTTT.

CDR3 DNA: TGTGCCAGCAGCTCTACAGGGGGAGGTTCCACAGATACGCAGTATTTT. Protein product: CASSSTGGGSTDTQYF. The chain is built from TRBV12-3 or TRBV12-4 and TRBJ2-3; 8 positions match TRBD1. V gave up 6 bases and J gave up 2 bases; unmatched junction bases: 10. The CDR3 totals 16 residues.

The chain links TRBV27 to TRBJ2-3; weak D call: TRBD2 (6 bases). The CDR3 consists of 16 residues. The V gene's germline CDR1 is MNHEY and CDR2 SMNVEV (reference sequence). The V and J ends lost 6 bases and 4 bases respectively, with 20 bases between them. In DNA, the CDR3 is TGTGCCAGCAGACGACCGGTCCGGACTAACCCAGATACGCAGTATTTT. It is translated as CASRRPVRTNPDTQYF.

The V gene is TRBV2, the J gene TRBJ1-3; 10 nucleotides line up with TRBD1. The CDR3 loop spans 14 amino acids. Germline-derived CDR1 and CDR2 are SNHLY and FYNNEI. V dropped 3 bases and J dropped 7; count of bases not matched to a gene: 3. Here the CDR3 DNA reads TGTGCCAGCAGTGATCGGACAGGGGGTAACACCATATATTTT. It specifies CASSDRTGGNTIYF.

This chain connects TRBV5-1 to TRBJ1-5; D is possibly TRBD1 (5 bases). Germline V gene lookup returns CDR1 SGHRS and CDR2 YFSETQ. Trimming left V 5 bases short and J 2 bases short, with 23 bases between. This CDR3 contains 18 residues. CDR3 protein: CASRVGQGEVWGNQPQHF. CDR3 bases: TGCGCCAGCAGAGTAGGGCAGGGAGAGGTTTGGGGCAATCAGCCCCAGCATTTT. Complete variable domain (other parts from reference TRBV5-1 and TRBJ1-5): KAGVTQTPRYLIKTRGQQVTLSCSPISGHRSVSWYQQTPGQGLQFLFEYFSETQRNKGNFPGRFSGRQFSNSRSEMNVSTLELGDSALYLCASRVGQGEVWGNQPQHFGDGTRLSIL.

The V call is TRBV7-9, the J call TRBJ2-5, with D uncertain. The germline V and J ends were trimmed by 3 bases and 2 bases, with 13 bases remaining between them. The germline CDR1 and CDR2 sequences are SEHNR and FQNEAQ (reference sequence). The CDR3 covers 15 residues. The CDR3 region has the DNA TGTGCCAGCAGCTTCGCGCAGGACGTACAAGAGACCCAGTACTTC. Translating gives CASSFAQDVQETQYF.